This T cell receptor beta chain was identified in a study of shared clonotypes between healthy human individuals. Per the germline V gene, CDR1 is MNHEY and CDR2 is SMNVEV (reference sequence). Deletions cut 4 bases from V and 2 bases from J, with 9 bases between. CDR3 length: 14 residues. Among the donors, all were Caucasian adults who lived in Nashville, Tennessee. Samples left unsorted employed around 90 million PBMCs for genomic DNA. Sequencing used immunoSEQ multiplex PCR; TCRdb keeps in-frame clones, though not all of them. Found here are some 480,000 clones, about 80% of them singletons; the top ten hold less than 15%.

Source material: PBMCs. The V gene is TRBV27, the J gene TRBJ2-1; the D is unclear. This sequence originates from a woman aged 40-49 years in good health. Some clones in this sample may be carry-over from other donors' samples. This CDR3 reads CASSSTTPYNEQFF. The CDR3 nucleotides read TGTGCCAGCAGTTCGACGACACCCTACAATGAGCAGTTCTTC.